This T cell receptor gamma chain derives from a study of Vδ1+ human thymocytes. Study observations and caveats: In the thymus, TRG and TRD repertoires looked highly polyclonal with Gaussian CDR3 lengths. Bulk data may be misread because of unexpected Vdelta2 sequences.

Extracted RNA was reverse transcribed into cDNA. CDR3 amplicons came from multiplex PCR with pooled V-gene forward and constant-region reverse primers. TCRdb re-analyzed the multiplex PCR reads via CATT. The table records some 37,000 gamma-chain clones, 20% to 25% of them present only once. Alphabeta T cells were depleted, then CD3+ Vdelta1+ Vdelta2- thymocytes were FACS-sorted. The germline CDR1 and CDR2 sequences are GITISATS and ISYDGTV (reference sequence). J gave up 2 bases and V 5 bases, and 9 bases lay outside the gene matches. The CDR3 length is 14 residues. This clone turned up a few times. Its antigen is currently unknown.

The sequence was obtained from a girl under three years old who had congenital heart surgery. The sample was Vdelta1+ gamma-delta thymocytes from the thymus. Subset specified: FACS-sorted CD3+ TCRalphabeta- TCRVdelta1+ TCRVdelta2- thymocytes. The V call is TRGV9, the J call TRGJ1 or TRGJ2. CDR3 DNA sequence: TGTGCCTTGTGGGCAACCTGCTATTATTATAAGAAACTCTTT. Its protein product is CALWATCYYYKKLF.